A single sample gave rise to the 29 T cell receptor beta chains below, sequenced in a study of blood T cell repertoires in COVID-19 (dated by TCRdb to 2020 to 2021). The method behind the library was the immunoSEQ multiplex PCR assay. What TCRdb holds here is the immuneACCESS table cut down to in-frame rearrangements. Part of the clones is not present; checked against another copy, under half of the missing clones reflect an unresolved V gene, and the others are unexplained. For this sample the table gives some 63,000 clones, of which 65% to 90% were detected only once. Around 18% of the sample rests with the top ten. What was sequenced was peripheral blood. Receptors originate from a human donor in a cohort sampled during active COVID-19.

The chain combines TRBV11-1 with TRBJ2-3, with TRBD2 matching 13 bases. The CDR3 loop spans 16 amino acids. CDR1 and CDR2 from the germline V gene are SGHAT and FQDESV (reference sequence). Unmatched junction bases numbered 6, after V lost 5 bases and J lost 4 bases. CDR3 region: CASSLRTSGGADTQYF. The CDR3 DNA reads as TGTGCCAGCAGCCTTCGGACTAGCGGGGGCGCAGATACGCAGTATTTT.

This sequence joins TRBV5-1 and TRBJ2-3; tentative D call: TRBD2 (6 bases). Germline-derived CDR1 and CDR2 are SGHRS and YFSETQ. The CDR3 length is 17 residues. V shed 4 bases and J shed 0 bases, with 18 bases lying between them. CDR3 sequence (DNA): TGCGCCAGCAGCCGTATTAGCGGCGGCGCTAGCACAGATACGCAGTATTTT. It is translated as CASSRISGGASTDTQYF.

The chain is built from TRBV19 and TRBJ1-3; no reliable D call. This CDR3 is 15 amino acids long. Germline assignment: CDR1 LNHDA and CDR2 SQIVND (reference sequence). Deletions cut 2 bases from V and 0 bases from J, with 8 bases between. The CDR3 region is CASSITPSSGNTIYF. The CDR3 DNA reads TGTGCCAGTAGTATAACCCCCAGCTCTGGAAACACCATATATTTT.

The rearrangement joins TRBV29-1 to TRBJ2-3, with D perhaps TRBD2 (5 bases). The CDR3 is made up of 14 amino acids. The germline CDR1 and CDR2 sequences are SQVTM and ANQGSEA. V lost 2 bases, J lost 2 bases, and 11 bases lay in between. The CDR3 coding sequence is TGCAGCGTTGAATGGTTCGGGGTCACAGATACGCAGTATTTT. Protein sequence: CSVEWFGVTDTQYF.

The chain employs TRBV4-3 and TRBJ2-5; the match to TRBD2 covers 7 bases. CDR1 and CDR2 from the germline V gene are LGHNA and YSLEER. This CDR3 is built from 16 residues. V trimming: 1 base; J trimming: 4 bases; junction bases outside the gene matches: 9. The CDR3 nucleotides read TGCGCCAGCAGCCAAGGGGTCGGGGGGACCGGAGAGACCCAGTACTTC. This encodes CASSQGVGGTGETQYF.

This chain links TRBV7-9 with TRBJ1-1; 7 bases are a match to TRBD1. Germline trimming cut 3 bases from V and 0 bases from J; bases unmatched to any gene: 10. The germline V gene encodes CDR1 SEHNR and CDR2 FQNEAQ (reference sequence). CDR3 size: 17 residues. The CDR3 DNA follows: TGTGCCAGCAGCTTGGAACAGGGGCACCTTATGAACACTGAAGCTTTCTTT. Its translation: CASSLEQGHLMNTEAFF.

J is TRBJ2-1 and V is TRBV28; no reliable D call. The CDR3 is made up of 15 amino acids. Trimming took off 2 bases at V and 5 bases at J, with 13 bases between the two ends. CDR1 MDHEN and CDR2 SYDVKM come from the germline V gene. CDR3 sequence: CASSLIQPNDNEQFF. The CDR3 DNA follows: TGTGCCAGCAGTTTAATACAGCCAAATGACAATGAGCAGTTCTTC.

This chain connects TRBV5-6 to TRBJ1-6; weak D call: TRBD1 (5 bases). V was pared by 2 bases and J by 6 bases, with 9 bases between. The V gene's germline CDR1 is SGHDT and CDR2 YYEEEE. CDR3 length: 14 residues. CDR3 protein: CASSFWRGNSPLHF. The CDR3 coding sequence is TGTGCCAGCAGCTTCTGGAGGGGTAATTCACCCCTCCACTTT.

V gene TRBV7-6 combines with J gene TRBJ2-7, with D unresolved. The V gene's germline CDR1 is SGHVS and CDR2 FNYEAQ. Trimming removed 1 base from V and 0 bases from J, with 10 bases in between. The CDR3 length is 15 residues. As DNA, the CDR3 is TGTGCCAGCAGCTTAGATCCGGAGTACTCCTACGAGCAGTACTTC. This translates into CASSLDPEYSYEQYF. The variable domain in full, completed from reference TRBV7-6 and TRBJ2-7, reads GAGVSQSPRYKVTKRGQDVALRCDPISGHVSLYWYRQALGQGPEFLTYFNYEAQQDKSGLPNDRFSAERPEGSISTLTIQRTEQRDSAMYRCASSLDPEYSYEQYFGPGTRLTVT.

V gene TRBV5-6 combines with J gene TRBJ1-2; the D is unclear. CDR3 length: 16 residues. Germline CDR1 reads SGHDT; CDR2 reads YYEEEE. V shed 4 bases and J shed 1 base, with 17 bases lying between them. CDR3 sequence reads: CASSQGGQIDNYGYTF. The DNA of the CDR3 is TGTGCCAGCAGCCAAGGCGGGCAGATCGATAACTATGGCTACACCTTC. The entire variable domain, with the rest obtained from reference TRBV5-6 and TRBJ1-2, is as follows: DAGVTQSPTHLIKTRGQQVTLRCSPKSGHDTVSWYQQALGQGPQFIFQYYEEEERQRGNFPDRFSGHQFPNYSSELNVNALLLGDSALYLCASSQGGQIDNYGYTFGSGTRLTVV.

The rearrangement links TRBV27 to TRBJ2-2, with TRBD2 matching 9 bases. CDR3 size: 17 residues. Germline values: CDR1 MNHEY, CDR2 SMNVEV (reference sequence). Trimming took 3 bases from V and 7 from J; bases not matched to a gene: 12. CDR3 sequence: CASSLSVAGVFGGELFF. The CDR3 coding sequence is TGTGCCAGCAGTTTGTCGGTAGCGGGGGTGTTTGGCGGGGAGCTGTTTTTT.

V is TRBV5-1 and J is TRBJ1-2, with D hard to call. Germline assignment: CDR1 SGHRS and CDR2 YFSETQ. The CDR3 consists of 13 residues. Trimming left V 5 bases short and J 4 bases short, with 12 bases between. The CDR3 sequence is CASSPPASYGYTF. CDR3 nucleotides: TGCGCCAGCAGTCCCCCTGCGAGCTATGGCTACACCTTC.

This chain's CDR3 is CASSKAQGNIQYF. The CDR3 DNA follows: TGTGCCAGTAGTAAGGCGCAGGGGAACATTCAGTACTTC. V is TRBV19 and J is TRBJ2-4; D is perhaps TRBD1 (6 bases). The V end was cut by 4 bases, the J end by 7 bases, with 11 bases between. The CDR3 spans 13 residues. Per germline, CDR1 LNHDA and CDR2 SQIVND (reference sequence). Supplemented by reference TRBV19 and TRBJ2-4, the full variable domain reads DGGITQSPKYLFRKEGQNVTLSCEQNLNHDAMYWYRQDPGQGLRLIYYSQIVNDFQKGDIAEGYSVSREKKESFPLTVTSAQKNPTAFYLCASSKAQGNIQYFGAGTRLSVL.

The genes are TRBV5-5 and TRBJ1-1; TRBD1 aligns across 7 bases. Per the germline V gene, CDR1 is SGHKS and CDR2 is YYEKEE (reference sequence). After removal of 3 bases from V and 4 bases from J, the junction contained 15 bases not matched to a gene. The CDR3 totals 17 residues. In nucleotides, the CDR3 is TGTGCCAGCAGCTCGGCGGGACAGCCTCTTCCGAGCACTGAAGCTTTCTTT. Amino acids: CASSSAGQPLPSTEAFF. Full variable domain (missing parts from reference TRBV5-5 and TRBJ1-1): DAGVTQSPTHLIKTRGQQVTLRCSPISGHKSVSWYQQVLGQGPQFIFQYYEKEERGRGNFPDRFSARQFPNYSSELNVNALLLGDSALYLCASSSAGQPLPSTEAFFGQGTRLTVV.

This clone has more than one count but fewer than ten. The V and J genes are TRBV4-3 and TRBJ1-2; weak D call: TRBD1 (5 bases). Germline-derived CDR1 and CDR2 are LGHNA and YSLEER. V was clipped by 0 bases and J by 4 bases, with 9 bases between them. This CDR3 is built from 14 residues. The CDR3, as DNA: TGCGCCAGCAGCCAAGATACAGGCCTCTATGGCTACACCTTC. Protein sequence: CASSQDTGLYGYTF.

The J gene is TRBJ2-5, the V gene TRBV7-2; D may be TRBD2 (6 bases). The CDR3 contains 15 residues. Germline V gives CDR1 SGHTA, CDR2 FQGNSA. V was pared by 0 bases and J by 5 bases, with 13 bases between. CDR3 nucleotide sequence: TGTGCCAGCAGCTTAGCGCTCGGAGGGTATGAGACCCAGTACTTC. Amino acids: CASSLALGGYETQYF.

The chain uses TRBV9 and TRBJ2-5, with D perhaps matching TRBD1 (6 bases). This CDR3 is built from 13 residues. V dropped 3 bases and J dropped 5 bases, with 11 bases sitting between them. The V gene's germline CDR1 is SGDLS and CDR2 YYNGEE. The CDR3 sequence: CASSASGVETQYF. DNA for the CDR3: TGTGCCAGCAGCGCCTCAGGGGTGGAGACCCAGTACTTC.

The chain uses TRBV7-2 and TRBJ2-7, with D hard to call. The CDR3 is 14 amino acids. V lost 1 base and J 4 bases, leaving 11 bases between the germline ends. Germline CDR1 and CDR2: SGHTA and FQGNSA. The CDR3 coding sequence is TGTGCCAGCAGCTTAGAGGTACTATCGTACGAGCAGTACTTC. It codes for CASSLEVLSYEQYF.

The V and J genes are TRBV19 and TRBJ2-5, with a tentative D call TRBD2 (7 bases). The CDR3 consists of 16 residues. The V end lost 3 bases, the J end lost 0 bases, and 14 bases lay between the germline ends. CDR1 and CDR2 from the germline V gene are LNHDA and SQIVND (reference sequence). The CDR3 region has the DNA TGTGCCAGTAGTATCGGTGGCGGGGGCCACCAAGAGACCCAGTACTTC. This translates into CASSIGGGGHQETQYF.

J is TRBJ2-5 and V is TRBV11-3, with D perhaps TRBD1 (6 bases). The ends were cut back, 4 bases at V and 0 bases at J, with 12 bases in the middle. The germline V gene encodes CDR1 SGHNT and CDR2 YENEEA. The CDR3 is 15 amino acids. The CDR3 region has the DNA TGTGCCAGCAGCTCCAGGGGTTGGAACCAAGAGACCCAGTACTTC. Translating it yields CASSSRGWNQETQYF.

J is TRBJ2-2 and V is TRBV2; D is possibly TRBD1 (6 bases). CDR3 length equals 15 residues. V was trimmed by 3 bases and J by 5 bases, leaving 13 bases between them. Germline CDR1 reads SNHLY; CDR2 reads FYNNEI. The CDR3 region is CASSEIGQLTGELFF. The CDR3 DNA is TGTGCCAGCAGTGAGATCGGACAGCTAACCGGGGAGCTGTTTTTT.

As DNA, the CDR3 is TGTGCCAGTAGTGCGGGGGGCCAAGAGACCCAGTACTTC. Translating gives CASSAGGQETQYF. The chain is built from TRBV19 and TRBJ2-5; 8 bases align to TRBD2. With 5 bases clipped from V and 1 base from J, the junction kept 0 bases outside the gene matches. This CDR3 has 13 residues. The germline gives CDR1 LNHDA, CDR2 SQIVND (reference sequence).

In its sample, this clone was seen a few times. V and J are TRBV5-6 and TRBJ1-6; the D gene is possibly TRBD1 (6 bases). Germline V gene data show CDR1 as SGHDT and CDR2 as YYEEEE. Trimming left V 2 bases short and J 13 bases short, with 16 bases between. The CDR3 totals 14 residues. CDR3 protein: CASSLYQGSSPLHF. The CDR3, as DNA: TGTGCCAGCAGCTTATACCAGGGGAGTTCTCCCCTCCACTTT.

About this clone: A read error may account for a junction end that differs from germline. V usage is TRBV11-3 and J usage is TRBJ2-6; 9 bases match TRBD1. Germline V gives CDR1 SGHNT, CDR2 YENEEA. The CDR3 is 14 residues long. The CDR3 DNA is TGTGCCAGCAGCTCCCCGGGACAGGGTACCCAGTTGGCTTTC. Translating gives CASSSPGQGTQLAF. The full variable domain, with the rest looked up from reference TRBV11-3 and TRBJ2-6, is EAGVVQSPRYKIIEKKQPVAFWCNPISGHNTLYWYLQNLGQGPELLIRYENEEAVDDSQLPKDRFSAERLKGVDSTLKIQPAELGDSAVYLCASSSPGQGTQLAFGAGSRLTVL.

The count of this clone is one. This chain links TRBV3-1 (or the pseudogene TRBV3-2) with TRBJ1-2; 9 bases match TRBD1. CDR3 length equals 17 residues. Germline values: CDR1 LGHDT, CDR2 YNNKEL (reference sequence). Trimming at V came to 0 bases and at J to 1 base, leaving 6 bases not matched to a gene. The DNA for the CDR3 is TGTGCCAGCAGCCAAGAATTCGGGACAGGGAATAACTATGGCTACACCTTC. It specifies CASSQEFGTGNNYGYTF.

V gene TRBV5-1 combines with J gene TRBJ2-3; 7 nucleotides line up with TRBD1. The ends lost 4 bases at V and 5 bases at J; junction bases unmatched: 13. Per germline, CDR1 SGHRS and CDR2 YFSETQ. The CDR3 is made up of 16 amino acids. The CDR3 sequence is CASSQGTVPFKDTQYF. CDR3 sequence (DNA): TGCGCCAGCAGCCAAGGGACAGTGCCCTTTAAAGATACGCAGTATTTT.

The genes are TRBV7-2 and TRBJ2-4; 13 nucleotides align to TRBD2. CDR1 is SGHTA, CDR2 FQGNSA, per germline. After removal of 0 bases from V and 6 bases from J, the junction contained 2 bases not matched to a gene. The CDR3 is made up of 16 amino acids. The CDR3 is CASSLALAGGINIQYF. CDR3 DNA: TGTGCCAGCAGCTTAGCACTAGCGGGGGGGATAAACATTCAGTACTTC. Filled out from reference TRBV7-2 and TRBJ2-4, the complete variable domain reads GAGVSQSPSNKVTEKGKDVELRCDPISGHTALYWYRQSLGQGLEFLIYFQGNSAPDKSGLPSDRFSAERTGGSVSTLTIQRTQQEDSAVYLCASSLALAGGINIQYFGAGTRLSVL.

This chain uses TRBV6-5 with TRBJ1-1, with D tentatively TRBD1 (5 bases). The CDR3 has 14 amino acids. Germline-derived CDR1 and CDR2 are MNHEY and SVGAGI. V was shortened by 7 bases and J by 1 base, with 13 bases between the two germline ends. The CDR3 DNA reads TGTGCCAGCATCTTAGGTCAGGGGAACACTGAAGCTTTCTTT. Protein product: CASILGQGNTEAFF.

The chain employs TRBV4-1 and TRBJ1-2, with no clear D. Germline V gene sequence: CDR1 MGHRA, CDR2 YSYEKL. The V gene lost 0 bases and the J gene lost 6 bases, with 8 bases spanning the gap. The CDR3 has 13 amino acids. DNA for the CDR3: TGCGCCAGCAGCCAAGATGGCTTCAATGGCTACACCTTC. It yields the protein CASSQDGFNGYTF.